These 22 T cell receptor beta chains originate from one sample sequenced in a study of blood T cell repertoires in COVID-19. Libraries were prepared by immunoSEQ multiplex PCR; TCRdb keeps only in-frame clonotypes and omits some of them. The data contain a few hundred thousand clones, about 80% of them singletons. The specimen was PBMCs or T cells enriched from blood (not recorded which). These receptors all stem from a man between 35 and 55 years old who had recovered from COVID-19.

The chain recombines TRBV7-9 with TRBJ2-7, with 7 nucleotides matching TRBD1. This CDR3 is 12 amino acids long. The germline CDR1 and CDR2 sequences are SEHNR and FQNEAQ (reference sequence). The J segment lost 5 bases and the V segment lost 5 bases, leaving 3 bases of the junction unmatched. The CDR3 DNA follows: TGTGCCAGCAGCCAGCAGGGGGACGAGCAGTACTTC. Translation gives CASSQQGDEQYF.

The table lists this clone with many counts. CDR3 in amino acids: CASSLRDSIYGYTF. The CDR3 region has the DNA TGTGCCAGCAGCCTCCGGGACAGCATTTATGGCTACACCTTC. This chain joins TRBV7-8 and TRBJ1-2; 7 bases fit TRBD1. CDR3 length equals 14 residues. Germline loops: CDR1 SGHVS, CDR2 FQNEAQ. J was trimmed by 5 bases and V by 5 bases; bases with no gene match: 8.

The rearrangement uses TRBV28 and TRBJ1-6; 8 bases align to TRBD1. The CDR3 is 15 amino acids. The V segment lost 8 bases and the J segment 3 bases; nucleotides outside the gene matches: 6. The germline CDR1 and CDR2 sequences are MDHEN and SYDVKM. Here the CDR3 DNA reads TGTGCCAGCCGCACACAGGGGGTCTATAATTCACCCCTCCACTTT. It specifies CASRTQGVYNSPLHF.

This clone was detected once. The V gene is TRBV5-1, the J gene TRBJ2-5; a weak D match, TRBD2 (7 bases). Trimming took 1 base from V and 5 from J, leaving 15 bases between them. Germline CDR1 and CDR2: SGHRS and YFSETQ. This CDR3 spans 15 amino acids. The CDR3 sequence: CASSLWGGESETQYF. Written as DNA, the CDR3 is TGCGCCAGCAGCTTGTGGGGGGGCGAGAGTGAGACCCAGTACTTC.

The chain combines TRBV7-2 with TRBJ2-2, with a possible D match to TRBD1 (6 bases). The length of the CDR3 is 16 residues. Trimming pared 1 base from V and 6 bases from J, leaving 15 bases between. The germline V gene has CDR1 SGHTA and CDR2 FQGNSA. The CDR3 spells CASSLGGGGPPGELFF. CDR3 coding DNA: TGTGCCAGCAGCTTAGGAGGGGGTGGTCCCCCCGGGGAGCTGTTTTTT.

The V call is TRBV7-8, the J call TRBJ2-7; TRBD2 aligns across 8 bases. In germline, CDR1 is SGHVS, CDR2 FQNEAQ. CDR3 length equals 16 residues. V shed 7 bases and J 5 bases; nucleotides not matched to a gene: 16. As DNA, the CDR3 is TGTGCCAGCACCCCAAGCGGGGGAAAGGGAGGTGACGAGCAGTACTTC. This encodes CASTPSGGKGGDEQYF.

V gene TRBV24-1 combines with J gene TRBJ1-1; D might be TRBD1 (5 bases). The germline V gene has CDR1 KGHDR and CDR2 SFDVKD. V gave up 3 bases and J gave up 6 bases, with 13 bases separating them. This CDR3 comprises 14 residues. This CDR3 is CATSDPAQGSEAFF. In DNA, the CDR3 is TGTGCCACCAGTGATCCCGCCCAGGGATCTGAAGCTTTCTTT.

J is TRBJ2-7 and V is TRBV7-3, with D perhaps TRBD2 (6 bases). The CDR3 loop spans 14 amino acids. Per germline, CDR1 SGHTA and CDR2 FQGTGA. Trimming removed 4 bases at V and 6 bases at J, with 16 bases between. The CDR3 coding sequence is TGTGCCAGCAGCTCGGGACCCGCCGGGGGCGAGCAGTACTTC. This gives the protein CASSSGPAGGEQYF.

V gene TRBV5-8 combines with J gene TRBJ2-7; a possible D gene is TRBD2 (6 bases). Looked up from germline, CDR1 is SGHTS and CDR2 is YDEGEE. The CDR3 totals 18 residues. V gave up 3 bases and J gave up 0 bases, with 22 bases separating them. CDR3 in DNA: TGTGCCAGCAGCTCGAACCCCCTGGTGGGGGGTCCCTCCTACGAGCAGTACTTC. Amino acids: CASSSNPLVGGPSYEQYF.

The chain couples TRBV3-1 (or the pseudogene TRBV3-2) to TRBJ2-2, with D unresolved. The CDR3 loop spans 13 amino acids. Per germline, CDR1 LGHDT and CDR2 YNNKEL (reference sequence). Trimming cost V 4 bases and J 1 base, with 4 bases left between them. The CDR3 loop is CASSLRNTGELFF. The DNA for the CDR3 is TGTGCCAGCAGCCTTAGGAACACCGGGGAGCTGTTTTTT.

The sample holds one count of this clone. The chain links TRBV6-5 to TRBJ2-2; 10 nucleotides match TRBD2. This CDR3 spans 15 amino acids. Germline loops: CDR1 MNHEY, CDR2 SVGAGI. The junction had 7 bases not matched to a gene; V was cut back by 6 bases and J by 6 bases. The CDR3 spells CASRRLAGTPGELFF. The CDR3 nucleotides read TGTGCCAGCAGACGACTAGCGGGTACACCCGGGGAGCTGTTTTTT.

The V call is TRBV7-8, the J call TRBJ2-1; no firm D call. The CDR3 has 14 residues. Trimming removed 1 base at V and 8 bases at J, with 12 bases between. Per germline, CDR1 SGHVS and CDR2 FQNEAQ. CDR3: CASSLGWATDEQFF. In DNA form, the CDR3 reads TGTGCCAGCAGCTTAGGGTGGGCCACGGATGAGCAGTTCTTC.

The chain joins TRBV3-1 (or the pseudogene TRBV3-2) to TRBJ2-1, with 9 bases identical to TRBD1. The V gene end was trimmed by 5 bases and the J gene end by 9 bases; junction bases not matched to a gene: 14. Germline assignment: CDR1 LGHDT and CDR2 YNNKEL (reference sequence). The CDR3 has 16 amino acids. For the CDR3, the DNA is TGTGCCAGCAGCAACTACGTTAGGGACAGGGATAGTGAGCAGTTCTTC. Translation: CASSNYVRDRDSEQFF.

The sample holds one count of this clone. The V and J genes are TRBV12-3 or TRBV12-4 and TRBJ2-5; D unresolved. V gave up 7 bases and J gave up 4 bases, with 13 bases separating them. The CDR3 is 13 residues long. The CDR3 loop reads CASTLFGAETQYF. The DNA of the CDR3 is TGTGCCAGCACTCTCTTTGGAGCAGAGACCCAGTACTTC.

The rearrangement joins TRBV6-2 or TRBV6-3 to TRBJ1-2, with D hard to call. Germline V gene lookup returns CDR1 MNHEY and CDR2 SVGEGT. Trimming took off 2 bases at V and 0 bases at J, with 7 bases between the two ends. The CDR3 contains 14 residues. The CDR3: CASSYGGPNYGYTF. CDR3 nucleotide sequence: TGTGCCAGCAGTTACGGTGGGCCTAACTATGGCTACACCTTC.

This chain connects TRBV6-5 to TRBJ1-4; D not resolved. Germline assignment: CDR1 MNHEY and CDR2 SVGAGI. V lost 7 bases and J lost 5, with 8 bases in between. CDR3 length: 12 residues. The chain's CDR3 is CASNRGNEKLFF. The CDR3 region has the DNA TGTGCCAGCAATCGAGGAAATGAAAAACTGTTTTTT.

The chain couples TRBV11-2 to TRBJ1-2; D is undetermined. The CDR3 is 13 residues long. The germline V gene encodes CDR1 SGHAT and CDR2 FQNNGV. The V end lost 5 bases, the J end lost 2 bases, and 9 bases lay between the germline ends. The CDR3 region has the DNA TGTGCCAGCAGCCCCGACAAGAACTATGGCTACACCTTC. It encodes CASSPDKNYGYTF.

The V call is TRBV15, the J call TRBJ2-7; the match to TRBD1 covers 10 bases. The J segment lost 5 bases and the V segment lost 1 base, leaving 5 bases of the junction unmatched. This CDR3 has 15 residues. Germline-derived CDR1 and CDR2 are LNHNV and YYDKDF (reference sequence). Here the CDR3 DNA reads TGTGCCACCAGCAGAGTAGGACAGGGGGGAGACGAGCAGTACTTC. This encodes CATSRVGQGGDEQYF.

This chain joins TRBV29-1 and TRBJ2-1; maybe TRBD1 (7 bases). The CDR3 runs to 14 residues. Germline V gene lookup returns CDR1 SQVTM and CDR2 ANQGSEA. V was pared by 7 bases and J by 6 bases, with 19 bases between. CDR3 coding DNA: TGCAGCGGGATACCAGGGGGGTTCGGCAATGAGCAGTTCTTC. This encodes CSGIPGGFGNEQFF.

This clone was counted between two and nine times. V is TRBV2 and J is TRBJ1-2, with D unresolved. CDR3 length equals 13 residues. V was cut by 8 bases and J by 1 base, with 11 bases left in between. Germline CDR1 reads SNHLY; CDR2 reads FYNNEI. The CDR3 DNA follows: TGTGCCAGCGCCCCCTCGAGTAACTATGGCTACACCTTC. Its translation: CASAPSSNYGYTF.

V usage is TRBV28 and J usage is TRBJ1-4; D is uncertain. From germline, CDR1 is MDHEN and CDR2 SYDVKM. Trimming took off 6 bases at V and 0 bases at J, with 14 bases between the two ends. There are 16 residues in the CDR3. The CDR3 sequence: CASSSPGGSTNEKLFF. CDR3 nucleotides: TGTGCCAGCAGCTCCCCTGGTGGCTCAACTAATGAAAAACTGTTTTTT.

This clone was detected only a few times. The chain joins TRBV28 to TRBJ2-7, with D possibly TRBD2 on 6 matching bases. The CDR3 contains 11 residues. Germline V CDR1 and CDR2: MDHEN, SYDVKM. For the CDR3, the DNA is TGTGTGAGCGCGGAGGGCTACGAGCAGTACTTC. This translates into CVSAEGYEQYF.